This TCR beta chain derives from a study of shared clonotypes between healthy human individuals. The data were produced by immunoSEQ multiplex PCR, yet TCRdb's version contains in-frame clones alone and is incomplete. The data contain fewer than 500,000 clones, about 75% of them singletons. The V gene's germline CDR1 is SGHTA and CDR2 FQGNSA. V was shortened by 5 bases and J by 5 bases, with 13 bases between the two germline ends. The CDR3 is 14 residues long. The chain is built from TRBV7-2 and TRBJ1-5; D not certain. The sequenced sample consisted of PBMCs. The clonotype was recovered from a woman aged 40 to 50 in good health. Some clones in this sample may be carry-over from other donors' samples. The CDR3 DNA reads as TGTGCCAGCAGCACCCGTTACACCCATCAGCCCCAGCATTTT. This gives the protein CASSTRYTHQPQHF.